The 9 T cell receptor beta chains below all came from one sample that was sequenced in a study of shared clonotypes between healthy human individuals (dated by TCRdb to 2018 to 2020). The library was prepared using the immunoSEQ multiplex PCR assay. Not all clones reach the TCRdb copy of this immuneACCESS table, which keeps in-frame sequences only. Checked studies attribute under half of the gap to unresolved V genes and leave the rest unexplained. The sample table shows about 1.5 million clones, and roughly 98% are seen once. The top ten constitute around 0.45% of the sample. The specimen sequenced was naive CD4+ T cells sorted from blood. The sample's cell subset or site, from its label and the paper: CD45RA+ positively selected. Source of these receptors: a man in his thirties or forties in good health.

This clone was found once. V and J are TRBV4-3 and TRBJ1-4; D is uncertain. The CDR3 covers 17 residues. Trimming stripped 5 bases from V and 4 bases from J, with 20 bases between. Looked up from germline, CDR1 is LGHNA and CDR2 is YSLEER. CDR3 bases: TGCGCCAGCAGCGAAGGTCAAGGGCGACCCTATAATGAAAAACTGTTTTTT. This translates into CASSEGQGRPYNEKLFF.

The chain combines TRBV7-6 with TRBJ1-1, with TRBD1 as a possible D gene (5 bases). This CDR3 has 14 amino acids. Per the germline V gene, CDR1 is SGHVS and CDR2 is FNYEAQ. Trimming cost V 2 bases and J 4 bases, with 11 bases left between them. The CDR3 bases are TGTGCCAGCAGCTTACGGGGGGGGTCCACTGAAGCTTTCTTT. Protein product: CASSLRGGSTEAFF.

This chain uses TRBV18 with TRBJ1-1; D may be TRBD1 (6 bases). CDR3 length equals 12 residues. V was cut by 5 bases and J by 6 bases, with 10 bases left in between. CDR1 and CDR2 (germline): KGHSH, LQKENI. The CDR3, as DNA: TGTGCCAGCTCATCACAGGGCTCTGAAGCTTTCTTT. It specifies CASSSQGSEAFF.

The J gene is TRBJ1-2, the V gene TRBV28, with 7 bases aligning to TRBD1. CDR1 is MDHEN and CDR2 is SYDVKM in the germline V gene. This CDR3 has 15 residues. Trimming at V came to 6 bases and at J to 5 bases, leaving 12 bases not matched to a gene. CDR3 region: CASSIGQAGNYGYTF. For the CDR3, the DNA is TGTGCCAGCAGCATAGGACAGGCGGGGAATTATGGCTACACCTTC.

The gene calls are TRBV5-1 and TRBJ2-1; D gene ambiguous. The germline CDR1 and CDR2 sequences are SGHRS and YFSETQ. V was clipped by 10 bases and J by 0 bases, with 14 bases between them. CDR3 length: 14 residues. The CDR3 region is CAASPAPSYNEQFF. CDR3 DNA: TGCGCCGCGTCGCCAGCCCCCTCCTACAATGAGCAGTTCTTC.

V and J are TRBV5-4 and TRBJ2-5; D unresolved. This CDR3 contains 14 residues. Germline CDR1 is SGHNT and CDR2 is YYREEE (reference sequence). Trimming cost V 1 base and J 4 bases, with 11 bases left between them. CDR3 nucleotides: TGTGCCAGCAGCTTGTGGCCAGAACGAGAGACCCAGTACTTC. The encoded protein is CASSLWPERETQYF. Full variable domain (rest looked up from reference TRBV5-4 and TRBJ2-5): ETGVTQSPTHLIKTRGQQVTLRCSSQSGHNTVSWYQQALGQGPQFIFQYYREEENGRGNFPPRFSGLQFPNYSSELNVNALELDDSALYLCASSLWPERETQYFGPGTRLLVL.

The V gene is TRBV6-5, the J gene TRBJ2-3; TRBD1 is a possible D gene (6 bases). This CDR3 is built from 14 residues. The germline V and J ends were trimmed by 6 bases and 4 bases, with 14 bases remaining between them. Germline V gene lookup returns CDR1 MNHEY and CDR2 SVGAGI. CDR3 loop: CASSDRKGADTQYF. In nucleotides, the CDR3 is TGTGCCAGCAGCGACAGGAAAGGTGCAGATACGCAGTATTTT.

The chain links TRBV7-9 to TRBJ2-1, with 9 bases identical to TRBD1. The CDR3 is made up of 15 amino acids. Per the germline V gene, CDR1 is SEHNR and CDR2 is FQNEAQ (reference sequence). J lost 3 bases, V lost 5 bases, and 5 bases had no gene match. The DNA of the CDR3 is TGTGCCAGCAGCCTGGACAGGGGAGACTACAATGAGCAGTTCTTC. It is translated as CASSLDRGDYNEQFF.

The chain couples TRBV18 to TRBJ2-7; D unclear. The germline V gene has CDR1 KGHSH and CDR2 LQKENI. This CDR3 comprises 13 residues. The V and J ends lost 2 bases and 2 bases respectively, with 7 bases between them. The DNA for the CDR3 is TGTGCCAGCTCACCAGTACAGCCCTACGAGCAGTACTTC. Residues: CASSPVQPYEQYF.